This entry lists 2 T cell receptor beta chains sequenced from one sample in a study of T cells after yellow fever vaccination. One entry per CDR3 protein, called by TCRdb with MiXCR from the 5' RACE reads. The sample has some 350,000 distinct CDR3 sequences, approximately 4% seen once. The sequences come from PBMCs, collected 5 days after the yellow fever booster vaccination. All receptors come from a man aged 18 to 35 who received the YFV17D yellow fever vaccine.

The chain combines TRBV6-5 with TRBJ1-1; TRBD1 aligns across 9 bases. Losses at the gene ends were 9 bases for V and 7 bases for J; bases not matched to a gene: 6. Germline values: CDR1 MNHEY, CDR2 SVGAGI. The CDR3 covers 12 residues. The CDR3 is CASRHRGLEAFF. The CDR3 DNA is TGTGCCAGTCGCCACAGGGGGCTTGAAGCTTTCTTT.

The chain uses TRBV20-1 and TRBJ1-3, with D unclear. This CDR3 has 14 amino acids. Per the germline V gene, CDR1 is DFQATT and CDR2 is SNEGSKA (reference sequence). The V gene lost 6 bases and the J gene lost 0 bases, with 12 bases spanning the gap. The CDR3 spells CSARLGSSGNTIYF. The CDR3, as DNA: TGCAGTGCACGACTGGGGAGCTCTGGAAACACCATATATTTT.